Sequencing of this T cell receptor beta chain was carried out in a study of control samples from healthy donors and cancer patients. The protocol was immunoSEQ multiplex PCR, while the TCRdb copy is restricted to in-frame clones and leaves out a portion. There are some 67,000 clones in the sample; around 87% occur only once, and roughly 2.4% lies in the top ten. This CDR3 has 13 amino acids. V lost 6 bases, J lost 2 bases, and 5 bases stayed unmatched. Germline V CDR1 and CDR2: SGHDT, YYEEEE. Sequencing was done on a sample of PBMCs. This receptor was identified in a woman aged 45 to 65 with head and neck cancer. The chain couples TRBV5-6 to TRBJ2-7; 7 bases match TRBD2. The CDR3 DNA reads as TGTGCCAGCACCCTGGGAGGGACCTACGAGCAGTACTTC. This translates into CASTLGGTYEQYF.